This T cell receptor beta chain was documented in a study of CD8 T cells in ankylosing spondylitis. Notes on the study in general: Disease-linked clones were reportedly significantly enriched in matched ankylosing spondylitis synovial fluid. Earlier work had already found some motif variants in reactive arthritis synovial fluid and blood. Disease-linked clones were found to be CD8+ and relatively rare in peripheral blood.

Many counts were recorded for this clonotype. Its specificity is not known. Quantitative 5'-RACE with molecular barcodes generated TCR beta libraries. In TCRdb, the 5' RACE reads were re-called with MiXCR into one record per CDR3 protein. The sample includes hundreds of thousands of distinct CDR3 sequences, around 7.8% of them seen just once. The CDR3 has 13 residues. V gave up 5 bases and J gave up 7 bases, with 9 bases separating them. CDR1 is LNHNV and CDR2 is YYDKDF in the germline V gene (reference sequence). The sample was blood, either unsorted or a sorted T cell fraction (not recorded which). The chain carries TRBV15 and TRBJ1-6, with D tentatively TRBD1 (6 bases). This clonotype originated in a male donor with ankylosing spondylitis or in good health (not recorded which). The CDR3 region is CATSGGQNSPLHF. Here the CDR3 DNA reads TGTGCCACCAGCGGTGGACAGAATTCACCCCTCCACTTT.